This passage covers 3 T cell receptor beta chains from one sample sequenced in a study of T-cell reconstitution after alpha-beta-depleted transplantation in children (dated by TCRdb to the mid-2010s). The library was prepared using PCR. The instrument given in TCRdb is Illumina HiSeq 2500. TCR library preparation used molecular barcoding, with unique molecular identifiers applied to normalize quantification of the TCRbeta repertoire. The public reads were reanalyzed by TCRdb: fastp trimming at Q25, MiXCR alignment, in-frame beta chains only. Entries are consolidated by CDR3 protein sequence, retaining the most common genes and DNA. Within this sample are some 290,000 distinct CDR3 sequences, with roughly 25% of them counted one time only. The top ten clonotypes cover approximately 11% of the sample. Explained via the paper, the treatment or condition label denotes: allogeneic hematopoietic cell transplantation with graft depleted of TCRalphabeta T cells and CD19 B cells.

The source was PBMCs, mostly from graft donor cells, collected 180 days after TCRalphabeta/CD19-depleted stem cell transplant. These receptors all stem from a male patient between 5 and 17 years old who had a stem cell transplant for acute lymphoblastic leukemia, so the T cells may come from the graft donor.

Here the CDR3 reads CASSKAGSTIGELFF. CDR3 nucleotides: TGTGCCAGCAGTAAAGCGGGAAGCACGATCGGGGAGCTGTTTTTT. The chain employs TRBV27 and TRBJ2-2; 7 bases map to TRBD2. This CDR3 has 15 residues. V lost 5 bases and J lost 7; bases outside the gene matches: 10. Germline CDR1 MNHEY, CDR2 SMNVEV (reference sequence).

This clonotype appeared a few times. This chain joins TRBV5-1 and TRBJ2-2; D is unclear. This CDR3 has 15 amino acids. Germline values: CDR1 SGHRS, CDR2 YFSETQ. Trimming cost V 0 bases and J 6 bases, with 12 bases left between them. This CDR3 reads CASSLDGVRPGELFF. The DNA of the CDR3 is TGCGCCAGCAGCTTGGATGGGGTGAGGCCCGGGGAGCTGTTTTTT.

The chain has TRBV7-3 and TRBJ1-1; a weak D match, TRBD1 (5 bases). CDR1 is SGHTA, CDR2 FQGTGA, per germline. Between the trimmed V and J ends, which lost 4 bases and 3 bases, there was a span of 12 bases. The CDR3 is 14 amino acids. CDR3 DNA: TGTGCCAGCAGCTGGGGGATGCCTCACACTGAAGCTTTCTTT. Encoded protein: CASSWGMPHTEAFF.